This T cell receptor beta chain appears in the sequencing data of a study of OX40 agonist ivuxolimab in advanced cancers. Across the whole study: Dose-escalation cases comprised hepatocellular carcinoma, melanoma, renal cell or head and neck cancer.

Using immunoSEQ multiplex PCR, the repertoire was profiled, and TCRdb retains in-frame clones only, with some absent. The profile shows around 110,000 clones, just under 95% of them singletons. The CDR3 spans 14 residues. V shed 1 base and J 4 bases; nucleotides not matched to a gene: 1. The germline gives CDR1 MNHEY, CDR2 SVGAGI. This clonotype originated in an adult with an advanced solid tumor such as melanoma, head and neck, liver or kidney cancer. The sequences come from CD4+ or CD8+ T cells sorted from blood, collected in a trial of the OX40 agonist ivuxolimab. This chain joins TRBV6-5 and TRBJ2-7; 10 bases line up with TRBD2. The CDR3 loop is CASSYLAGGYEQYF. CDR3 nucleotides: TGTGCCAGCAGTTACTTAGCGGGAGGTTACGAGCAGTACTTC.